The rows below give T cell receptor beta chains drawn from one sample of a study of monozygotic twins with cystic fibrosis. Here immunoSEQ multiplex PCR was the method, and the copy in TCRdb shows in-frame clones only, minus some. This table holds 20,000 or so clones, approximately 87% found once. Sequencing was carried out using blood. The origin of the receptors is a woman in her thirties with cystic fibrosis. Each CDR3 is given with its conserved first and last residue. Each record gives: J gene, V gene, CDR3 length, D gene, clone size, CDR3 DNA, CDR3 protein. The D gene is left open where the match is weak. Part of the rows lack a size; the others show once, few, many or a class for expanded clones.

>TRBJ2-7|TRBV11-2|14|.|.
TGTGCCAGCAGCATTCAGGGGAGCTCCTACGAGCAGTACTTC
CASSIQGSSYEQYF
>TRBJ2-2|TRBV7-9|17|TRBD2|.
TGTGCCAGCAGCCTCATAGCGGGGGGCCCGAACACCGGGGAGCTGTTTTTT
CASSLIAGGPNTGELFF
>TRBJ1-4|TRBV30|14|.|.
TGTGCCTGGAGTCTAAAAGGGGGGGATGAAAAACTGTTTTTT
CAWSLKGGDEKLFF
>TRBJ1-4|TRBV9|12|TRBD1|.
TGTGCCAGCAGCACTCGGACAGGGAGGCTGTTTTTT
CASSTRTGRLFF
>TRBJ2-1|TRBV6-7|12|TRBD2|.
TGTGCCACCGGACTAGCTTTCGATGAGCAGTTCTTC
CATGLAFDEQFF
>TRBJ2-3|TRBV29-1|16|.|.
TGCAGCGTTGAAGTAGGGGGGGGCCCCAAAAGAGATACGCAGTATTTT
CSVEVGGGPKRDTQYF
>TRBJ1-6|TRBV15|16|TRBD1|.
TGTGCCACCGCGGACAGGGCCAGCTCCTATAATTCACCCCTCCACTTT
CATADRASSYNSPLHF
>TRBJ2-4|TRBV2|14|.|once
TGTGCCAGCAGTGATGTGGGGCGTCGGGACATTCAGTACTTC
CASSDVGRRDIQYF
>TRBJ1-5|TRBV5-1|15|.|.
TGCGCCAGCAGCCGGCTCCCGGGGGCTAATCAGCCCCAGCATTTT
CASSRLPGANQPQHF
>TRBJ1-2|TRBV6-1|13|.|.
TGTGCCAGCAACGCGGGTGGCTACTATGGCTACACCTTC
CASNAGGYYGYTF
>TRBJ2-3|TRBV7-2|16|.|.
TGTGCCAGCAGCTCATCAGGGGAGGGGTTGACAGATACGCAGTATTTT
CASSSSGEGLTDTQYF
>TRBJ2-3|TRBV6-4|14|.|few
TGTGCCAGCAGTCCCGGGACTAGCACAGATACGCAGTATTTT
CASSPGTSTDTQYF
>TRBJ1-6|TRBV7-9|15|.|.
TGTGCCAGCAGCTTAGACGAGAGCTATAATTCACCCCTCCACTTT
CASSLDESYNSPLHF
>TRBJ1-2|TRBV7-9|14|.|.
TGTGCCAGCAGCTTGCGATCCGGGGCGGAAGGCTACACCTTC
CASSLRSGAEGYTF
>TRBJ2-2|TRBV23-1|16|TRBD1|.
TGCGCCAGCAGTCTTCGGACAGGGCGGAACACCGGGGAGCTGTTTTTT
CASSLRTGRNTGELFF
>TRBJ2-7|TRBV9|15|TRBD2|.
TGTGCCAGCAGCGTAGCTGGGACTAGCGCCTACGAGCAGTACTTC
CASSVAGTSAYEQYF
>TRBJ2-3|TRBV21-1|15|.|.
TGTGCCAGCAGCAAAGACGGGGGGTTCACAGATACGCAGTATTTT
CASSKDGGFTDTQYF
>TRBJ2-2|TRBV5-6|13|.|.
TGTGCCAGCAGCCGTTGGGCATCCGGGGAGCTGTTTTTT
CASSRWASGELFF
>TRBJ2-7|TRBV11-2|13|.|.
TGTGCCAGCAGCTTAGGGCAACACTACGAGCAGTACTTC
CASSLGQHYEQYF
>TRBJ1-4|TRBV2|14|.|.
TGTGCCAGCAGTGAACAGGGGACTAATGAAAAACTGTTTTTT
CASSEQGTNEKLFF
>TRBJ1-2|TRBV19|16|TRBD1|.
TGTGCCAGTAGCGACGGACAGGGGGCTTCATCCGAAGGCTACACCTTC
CASSDGQGASSEGYTF
>TRBJ1-5|TRBV4-1|15|.|.
TGCGCCAGCAGCCAAGTCCACAGGGCGGGTCAGCCCCAGCATTTT
CASSQVHRAGQPQHF
>TRBJ2-2|TRBV5-4|15|.|.
TGTGCCAGCCGCGGGGCGGGGGCTCTTATCGGGGAGCTGTTTTTT
CASRGAGALIGELFF
>TRBJ2-7|TRBV4-3|16|TRBD2|.
TGCGCCAGCAGCCAAGGGACTAGCGGGGGAATATACGAGCAGTACTTC
CASSQGTSGGIYEQYF
>TRBJ2-5|TRBV10-3|16|TRBD1|.
TGTGCCATCAGCTCATCTCCGGGACAGGGCCAGGAGACCCAGTACTTC
CAISSSPGQGQETQYF
>TRBJ1-3|TRBV10-3|13|.|.
TGTGCCATCAGTCAGGGTTCTGGAAACACCATATATTTT
CAISQGSGNTIYF